The sequence of this TCR beta chain was determined in a study of monozygotic twins with inflammatory bowel disease. Study observations and caveats: Twins with IBD had fewer clonotypes in common with others than healthy twins, particularly during disease activity.

As regards this clonotype: No antigen is known for it.

Reprocessing the 5' RACE reads, TCRdb reports a single entry for every CDR3 protein and omits DNA. The specimen's table records roughly 100,000 distinct CDR3 sequences. Researchers isolated total RNA from whole blood without sorting T cells. This sequence was found in a human donor with ulcerative colitis or Crohn's disease, or a healthy co-twin of an affected twin (not recorded which). Sample: blood.

CDR3 residues: CAGYLPSYGYTF. The chain joins TRBV30 to TRBJ1-2. The CDR3 length is 12 residues. Germline CDR1 reads GTSNPN; CDR2 reads SVGIG (reference sequence).